This TCR beta chain originates from a study of T-cell reconstitution after alpha-beta-depleted transplantation in children. This clonotype was counted only a few times. Unique molecular identifiers were incorporated when the TCRbeta library was constructed. Using its own MiXCR run on the PCR reads, TCRdb lists one record per CDR3 protein. The table includes around 370,000 distinct CDR3 sequences, approximately 10% detected once. The CDR3 totals 15 residues. V lost 4 bases to trimming and J lost 3 bases; unmatched junction nucleotides: 5. Sequenced material: PBMCs from the stem cell graft donor, taken from the stem cell graft. The chain combines TRBV12-3 or TRBV12-4 with TRBJ2-1; 8 bases line up with TRBD2. The clonotype comes from a human donor who donated a stem cell graft to a child with acute lymphoblastic leukemia. DNA for the CDR3: TGTGCCAGCAGTTCCGGCGGGGGGCTCTACAATGAGCAGTTCTTC. Its translation is CASSSGGGLYNEQFF.